The 10 T cell receptor beta chains below come from one sample, sequenced in a study of T cell responses to AZD1222 COVID-19 vaccine. The protocol was immunoSEQ multiplex PCR, while the TCRdb copy is restricted to in-frame clones and leaves out a portion. This sample yields about 110,000 clones, of which 81% are seen a single time; approximately 4.6% belongs to the top ten. Source: peripheral blood, taken on day 0 of AZD1222 vaccination. These receptors originate from an adult in good health.

The J gene is TRBJ1-1, the V gene TRBV6-5, with TRBD1 as a possible D gene (6 bases). CDR3 length: 16 residues. The germline gives CDR1 MNHEY, CDR2 SVGAGI. V dropped 0 bases and J dropped 1 base, with 12 bases sitting between them. The CDR3 spells CASSYSGTRTNTEAFF. Here the CDR3 DNA reads TGTGCCAGCAGTTACTCGGGGACACGGACGAACACTGAAGCTTTCTTT.

The V and J genes are TRBV4-3 and TRBJ1-6; D perhaps matches TRBD1 (6 bases). The CDR3 consists of 19 residues. The germline gives CDR1 LGHNA, CDR2 YSLEER. Trimming pared 1 base from V and 7 bases from J, leaving 23 bases between. DNA for the CDR3: TGCGCCAGCAGCCAAGGGGGGGCGGGACCGGAACAATTAAATTCACCCCTCCACTTT. This gives the protein CASSQGGAGPEQLNSPLHF.

This chain connects TRBV19 to TRBJ1-5; D is perhaps TRBD1 (6 bases). This CDR3 has 16 residues. CDR1 is LNHDA and CDR2 is SQIVND in the germline V gene (reference sequence). Trimming stripped 6 bases from V and 4 bases from J, with 19 bases between. The CDR3 region is CASSPRGALSNQPQHF. As DNA, the CDR3 is TGTGCCAGTAGCCCCAGGGGAGCCCTGAGTAATCAGCCCCAGCATTTT.

The chain joins TRBV7-9 to TRBJ2-1; 16 positions agree with TRBD2. Germline CDR1 and CDR2: SEHNR and FQNEAQ (reference sequence). This CDR3 comprises 15 residues. V shed 4 bases, J shed 9 bases, and the junction held 3 bases outside the gene matches. The CDR3 protein is CASSSGLAGGGEQFF. CDR3 bases: TGTGCCAGCAGCTCGGGACTAGCGGGAGGGGGTGAGCAGTTCTTC. Filled out from reference TRBV7-9 and TRBJ2-1, the complete variable domain reads DTGVSQNPRHKITKRGQNVTFRCDPISEHNRLYWYRQTLGQGPEFLTYFQNEAQLEKSRLLSDRFSAERPKGSFSTLEIQRTEQGDSAMYLCASSSGLAGGGEQFFGPGTRLTVL.

The genes are TRBV7-8 and TRBJ2-4; D gene ambiguous. V gave up 5 bases and J gave up 0 bases, with 8 bases separating them. Per the germline V gene, CDR1 is SGHVS and CDR2 is FQNEAQ. This CDR3 is 14 amino acids long. CDR3 nucleotides: TGTGCCAGCAGCCCTAGTGTAGCCAAAAACATTCAGTACTTC. Translation: CASSPSVAKNIQYF.

Points on this clone: At the DNA level, this CDR3 is encoded by other sequences in the same sample as well. The chain links TRBV7-2 to TRBJ1-2, with TRBD1 as a possible D gene (6 bases). The CDR3 covers 12 residues. The V end lost 3 bases, the J end lost 4 bases, and 6 bases lay between the germline ends. Looked up from germline, CDR1 is SGHTA and CDR2 is FQGNSA. The CDR3 sequence: CASSLDSYGYTF. The CDR3 nucleotides read TGTGCCAGCAGCTTGGACAGCTATGGCTACACCTTC.

The rearrangement links TRBV7-8 to TRBJ1-4, with D unclear. The CDR3 loop spans 15 amino acids. V was clipped by 5 bases and J by 0 bases, with 10 bases between them. From germline, CDR1 is SGHVS and CDR2 FQNEAQ. CDR3 coding DNA: TGTGCCAGCAGCCTACGGGAGGCAACTAATGAAAAACTGTTTTTT. It specifies CASSLREATNEKLFF.

The gene calls are TRBV2 and TRBJ1-5; TRBD1 agrees at 9 bases. The CDR3 length is 13 residues. After removal of 6 bases from V and 4 bases from J, the junction contained 1 base not matched to a gene. CDR1 is SNHLY and CDR2 is FYNNEI in the germline V gene. The CDR3 DNA reads as TGTGCCAGCAGGGACAGGGGTAATCAGCCCCAGCATTTT. It yields the protein CASRDRGNQPQHF.

The table lists this clone with a count of one. This chain links TRBV2 with TRBJ2-3; TRBD2 matches 12 bases. CDR1 is SNHLY, CDR2 FYNNEI, per germline. The CDR3 extends over 18 amino acids. Unmatched junction bases numbered 5, after V lost 1 base and J lost 0 bases. The CDR3 spells CASSEGTSGAYSTDTQYF. The CDR3 DNA is TGTGCCAGCAGTGAAGGGACTAGCGGGGCCTATAGCACAGATACGCAGTATTTT.

The chain employs TRBV9 and TRBJ2-2; D possibly corresponds to TRBD2 (5 bases). V lost 0 bases and J lost 2, with 8 bases in between. Germline-derived CDR1 and CDR2 are SGDLS and YYNGEE. The CDR3 is 15 amino acids. The CDR3 DNA reads TGTGCCAGCAGCGTAGGAAGCGGAAACACCGGGGAGCTGTTTTTT. Amino acids: CASSVGSGNTGELFF. The variable domain in full, completed from reference TRBV9 and TRBJ2-2, reads DSGVTQTPKHLITATGQRVTLRCSPRSGDLSVYWYQQSLDQGLQFLIQYYNGEERAKGNILERFSAQQFPDLHSELNLSSLELGDSALYFCASSVGSGNTGELFFGEGSRLTVL.